One sample yielded the 17 T cell receptor beta chains listed below, sequenced in a study of tumor-infiltrating lymphocytes in oesophageal squamous cell carcinoma. One entry per CDR3 protein results from TCRdb running MiXCR on the PCR reads. Of around 13,000 distinct CDR3 sequences listed, 52% are singletons. The sample consisted of esophageal tumor tissue. These receptors all come from a female donor with esophageal squamous cell carcinoma.

This chain uses TRBV12-5 with TRBJ2-1; 8 positions agree with TRBD2. The J call may not be correct, given that the DNA end is closer to TRBJ2-7. Germline values: CDR1 LGHNT, CDR2 FRNRAP. This CDR3 region has 13 residues. The CDR3 region has the DNA TGTGCTAGTGGCCACGGGGGGGCGGGGGAGCAGTACTTC. Its protein is CASGHGGAGEQYF.

The V call is TRBV7-3, the J call TRBJ2-2; D gene unclear. CDR1 is SGHTA, CDR2 FQGTGA, per germline. Trimming removed 6 bases from V and 4 bases from J, with 9 bases in between. The CDR3 loop spans 13 amino acids. The CDR3 DNA reads as TGTGCCAGCAGTAGGCAGGCCACCGGGGAGCTGTTTTTT. This encodes CASSRQATGELFF.

This clonotype was observed many times. At one boundary the junction diverges from the germline segment, which might be a read error. V gene TRBV5-8 combines with J gene TRBJ2-4, with TRBD2 as a possible D gene (6 bases). CDR3 length: 14 residues. Germline V CDR1 and CDR2: SGHTS, YDEGEE. The CDR3 DNA reads TGTGCCAGCAGCTGGGGAGGTTATAATTCACCCCTCCACTTC. Residues: CASSWGGYNSPLHF.

This clonotype was seen at least ten times. The chain recombines TRBV6-6 with TRBJ2-2; no reliable D call. CDR3 size: 14 residues. Trimming pared 0 bases from V and 3 bases from J, leaving 5 bases between. Germline lookup yields CDR1 MNHNY and CDR2 SVGAGI (reference sequence). CDR3 loop: CASSYSEYTGELFF. The CDR3 DNA reads as TGTGCCAGCAGTTACTCCGAGTACACCGGGGAGCTGTTTTTT.

J is TRBJ2-1 and V is TRBV6-6; D is unresolved. The DNA end is more similar to TRBJ2-7, so the J call may be wrong. CDR3 length: 14 residues. In germline, CDR1 is MNHNY, CDR2 SVGAGI (reference sequence). The CDR3 bases are TGTGCCAGCAGTTACTCGAAAATCCCTTTTGAGCAGTACTTC. The encoded protein is CASSYSKIPFEQYF.

The chain recombines TRBV7-3 with TRBJ2-1; possible D gene TRBD1, 6 bases. TRBJ2-7 matches the DNA end more closely, so the J call is doubtful. The CDR3 extends over 13 amino acids. Germline CDR1 and CDR2: SGHTA and FQGTGA. The CDR3 DNA is TGTGCCAGCAGCAGCAGGGGCGGCTACGAGCAGTACTTC. Its protein product is CASSSRGGYEQYF.

This clonotype came up many times. The chain carries TRBV28 and TRBJ2-7; no reliable D call. V lost 6 bases, J lost 3 bases, and 12 bases lay in between. CDR1 MDHEN and CDR2 SYDVKM come from the germline V gene. The CDR3 is 13 residues long. CDR3 loop: CASSRPGSYEQYF. The CDR3 bases are TGTGCCAGCAGCCGTCCGGGCAGCTACGAGCAGTACTTC.

The chain links TRBV7-2 to TRBJ2-5; D might be TRBD2 (5 bases). The tail of the sequence fits TRBJ2-1 better, so the J call may be wrong. The CDR3 has 15 residues. The germline gives CDR1 SGHTA, CDR2 FQGNSA. The CDR3 spells CASSLVGGSFNEQFF. For the CDR3, the DNA is TGTGCCAGCAGCTTAGTGGGCGGGTCCTTTAATGAGCAGTTCTTC.

The genes are TRBV20-1 and TRBJ2-5, with D possibly being TRBD2 (6 bases). CDR3 length: 13 residues. V shed 4 bases and J shed 11 bases, with 20 bases lying between them. Germline V gene sequence: CDR1 DFQATT, CDR2 SNEGSKA (reference sequence). The CDR3 loop reads CSANGGRFQEQYF. CDR3 sequence (DNA): TGCAGTGCTAATGGGGGGAGGTTTCAGGAGCAGTACTTC.

This clonotype was seen a few times. The chain recombines TRBV5-3 with TRBJ2-3; 10 bases align to TRBD1. TRBV5-3 is treated as an ORF (open reading frame) with a function not yet certain. This CDR3 is 15 amino acids long. V trimming: 8 bases; J trimming: 5 bases; junction bases outside the gene matches: 11. CDR3 in amino acids: CASSDDRGRIDTQYF. Here the CDR3 DNA reads TGTGCCAGCAGCGACGACAGGGGGCGCATAGATACGCAGTATTTT.

A note on this clonotype: The junction does not match germline at one end; this may be a read error. The chain carries TRBV5-4 and TRBJ2-7; 10 positions agree with TRBD2. The CDR3 extends over 15 amino acids. CDR1 is SGHNT, CDR2 YYREEE, per germline (reference sequence). The CDR3 protein is CASSSGLADAYEQYF. The CDR3, as DNA: TGCGCCAGCAGCTCAGGACTAGCGGACGCCTACGAGCAGTACTTC.

V usage is TRBV7-6 and J usage is TRBJ2-7; either TRBD1 or TRBD2 may fit D (5 bases each). The DNA end lines up better with TRBJ2-1; the J call may be wrong. CDR1 and CDR2 from the germline V gene are SGHVS and FNYEAQ. The CDR3 has 14 residues. The CDR3 reads CASSLGGNYNEQFF. The DNA of the CDR3 is TGTGCCAGCAGCTTAGGGGGGAACTACAATGAGCAGTTCTTC.

The chain is built from TRBV28 and TRBJ2-6, with 8 positions matching TRBD1. In germline, CDR1 is MDHEN, CDR2 SYDVKM. The ends lost 11 bases at V and 0 bases at J; junction bases unmatched: 0. The CDR3 has 13 residues. CDR3 bases: TGTGCCGGACAGGGCTCTGGGGCCAACGTCCTGACTTTC. This sequence encodes CAGQGSGANVLTF.

V is TRBV4-1 and J is TRBJ1-4; 7 nucleotides match TRBD1. CDR1 MGHRA and CDR2 YSYEKL come from the germline V gene. CDR3 size: 15 residues. V trimming: 4 bases; J trimming: 4 bases; junction bases outside the gene matches: 6. The CDR3 is CASSLWGQSNEKLFF. As DNA, the CDR3 is TGCGCCAGCAGCCTCTGGGGACAGAGTAATGAAAAACTGTTTTTT.

This chain joins TRBV7-6 and TRBJ2-2, with 9 bases lining up with TRBD1. The CDR3 length is 16 residues. Germline lookup yields CDR1 SGHVS and CDR2 FNYEAQ. J was trimmed by 8 bases and V by 3 bases; bases with no gene match: 10. The CDR3 sequence: CASSFRAQGARGELFF. In DNA, the CDR3 is TGTGCCAGCAGCTTCCGAGCACAGGGGGCGCGGGGGGAGCTGTTTTTT.

The chain joins TRBV6-8 to TRBJ2-3; a possible D gene is TRBD2 (7 bases). The last part of the DNA fits TRBJ2-1 better; the J call may be wrong. Germline CDR1 reads MNHGY; CDR2 reads SAAAGT. The CDR3 extends over 13 amino acids. DNA of the CDR3: TGTGCCACCTACGGGGGGCTGTACAATGAGCAGTTCTTC. It translates to CATYGGLYNEQFF.

This clonotype was seen a handful of times. In this CDR3 the conserved last residue, phenylalanine or tryptophan, is missing, so a read error is likely. It is unclear where the CDR3 begins or ends on the DNA, so no DNA is shown, and the CDR3 is as TCRdb lists it. The rearrangement joins TRBV6-6 to TRBJ2-6; the DNA was not compared with TRBD1, the D call given in the table. Germline CDR1 reads MNHNY; CDR2 reads SVGAGI (reference sequence). The CDR3 comprises 9 residues, both ends counted. CDR3: CASSYRAGQ.